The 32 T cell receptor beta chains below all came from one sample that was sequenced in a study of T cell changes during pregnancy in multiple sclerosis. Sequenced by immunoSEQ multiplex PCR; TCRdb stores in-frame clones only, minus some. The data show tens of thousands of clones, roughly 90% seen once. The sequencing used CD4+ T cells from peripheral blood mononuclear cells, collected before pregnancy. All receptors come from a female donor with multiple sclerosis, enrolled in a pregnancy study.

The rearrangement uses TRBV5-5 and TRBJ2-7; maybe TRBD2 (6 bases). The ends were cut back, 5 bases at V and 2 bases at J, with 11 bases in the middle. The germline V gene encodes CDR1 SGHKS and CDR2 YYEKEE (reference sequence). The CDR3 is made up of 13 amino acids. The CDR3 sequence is CASRRTGAYEQYF. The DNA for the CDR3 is TGTGCCAGCAGGAGGACGGGAGCCTACGAGCAGTACTTC. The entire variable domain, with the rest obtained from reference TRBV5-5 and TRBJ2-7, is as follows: DAGVTQSPTHLIKTRGQQVTLRCSPISGHKSVSWYQQVLGQGPQFIFQYYEKEERGRGNFPDRFSARQFPNYSSELNVNALLLGDSALYLCASRRTGAYEQYFGPGTRLTVT.

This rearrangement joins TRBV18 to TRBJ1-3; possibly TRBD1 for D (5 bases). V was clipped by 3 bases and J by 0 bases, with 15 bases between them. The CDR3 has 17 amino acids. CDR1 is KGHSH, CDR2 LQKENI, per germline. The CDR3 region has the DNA TGTGCCAGCTCACCGAACCGGGGGGACCTCTCTGGAAACACCATATATTTT. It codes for CASSPNRGDLSGNTIYF.

The CDR3 loop is CASRGGDRARSPLHF. The CDR3 DNA reads as TGTGCCAGCAGAGGGGGCGACAGGGCGCGTTCACCCCTCCACTTT. V usage is TRBV27 and J usage is TRBJ1-6, with TRBD1 identical over 7 bases. V lost 6 bases, J lost 9 bases, and 11 bases stayed unmatched. The CDR3 sequence is 15 residues long. Germline V gene lookup returns CDR1 MNHEY and CDR2 SMNVEV (reference sequence).

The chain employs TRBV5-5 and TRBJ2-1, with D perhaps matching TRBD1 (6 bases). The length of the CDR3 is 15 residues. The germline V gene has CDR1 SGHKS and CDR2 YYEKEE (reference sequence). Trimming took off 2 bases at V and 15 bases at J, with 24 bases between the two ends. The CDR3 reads CASSFLFYREFVRFF. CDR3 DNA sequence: TGTGCCAGCAGCTTCCTTTTCTACAGGGAGTTTGTGCGGTTCTTC. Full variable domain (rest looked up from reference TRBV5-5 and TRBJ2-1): DAGVTQSPTHLIKTRGQQVTLRCSPISGHKSVSWYQQVLGQGPQFIFQYYEKEERGRGNFPDRFSARQFPNYSSELNVNALLLGDSALYLCASSFLFYREFVRFFGPGTRLTVL.

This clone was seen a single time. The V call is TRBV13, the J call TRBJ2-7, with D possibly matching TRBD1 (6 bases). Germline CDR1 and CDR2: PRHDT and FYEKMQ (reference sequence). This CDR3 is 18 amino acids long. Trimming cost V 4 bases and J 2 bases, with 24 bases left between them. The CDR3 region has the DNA TGTGCCAGCAGCTCCACATTTTATTCCCCGGGGACACCCTACGAGCAGTACTTC. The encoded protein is CASSSTFYSPGTPYEQYF.

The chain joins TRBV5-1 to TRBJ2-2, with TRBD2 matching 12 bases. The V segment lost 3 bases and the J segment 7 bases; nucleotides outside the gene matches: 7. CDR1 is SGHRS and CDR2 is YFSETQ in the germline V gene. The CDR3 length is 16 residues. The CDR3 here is CASSYPSGGALGELFF. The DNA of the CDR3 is TGCGCCAGCAGCTACCCTAGCGGGGGGGCGCTCGGGGAGCTGTTTTTT.

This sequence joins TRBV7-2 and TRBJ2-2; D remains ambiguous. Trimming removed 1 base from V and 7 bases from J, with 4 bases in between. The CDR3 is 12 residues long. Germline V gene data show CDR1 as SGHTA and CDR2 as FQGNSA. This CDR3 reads CASSLDGGELFF. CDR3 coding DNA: TGTGCCAGCAGCTTAGACGGCGGGGAGCTGTTTTTT.

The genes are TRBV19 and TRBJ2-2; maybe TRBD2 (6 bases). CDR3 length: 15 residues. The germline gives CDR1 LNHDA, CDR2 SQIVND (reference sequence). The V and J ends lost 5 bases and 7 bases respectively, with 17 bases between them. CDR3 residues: CASSQRQRAGGELFF. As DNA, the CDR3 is TGTGCCAGTAGTCAACGCCAGCGGGCGGGCGGGGAGCTGTTTTTT.

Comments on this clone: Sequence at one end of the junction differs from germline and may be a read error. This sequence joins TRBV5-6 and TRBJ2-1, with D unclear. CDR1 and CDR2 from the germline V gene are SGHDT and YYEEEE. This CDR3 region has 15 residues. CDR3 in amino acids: CASSRRTGYFGAELF. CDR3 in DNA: TGTGCCAGCAGCCGTCGAACTGGGTATTTCGGCGCGGAGCTCTTC.

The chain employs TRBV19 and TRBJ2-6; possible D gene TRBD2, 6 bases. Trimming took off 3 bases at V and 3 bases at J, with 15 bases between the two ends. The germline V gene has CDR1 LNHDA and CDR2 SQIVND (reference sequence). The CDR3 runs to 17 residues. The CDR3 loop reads CASSILGGGVGANVLTF. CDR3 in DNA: TGTGCCAGTAGTATTTTAGGAGGAGGGGTTGGGGCCAACGTCCTGACTTTC.

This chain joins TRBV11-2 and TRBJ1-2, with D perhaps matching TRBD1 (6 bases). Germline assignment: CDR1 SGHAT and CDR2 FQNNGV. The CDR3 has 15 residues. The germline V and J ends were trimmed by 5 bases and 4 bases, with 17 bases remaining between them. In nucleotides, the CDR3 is TGTGCCAGCAGCCCCCACTTGGACAGTCTCTATGGCTACACCTTC. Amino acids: CASSPHLDSLYGYTF.

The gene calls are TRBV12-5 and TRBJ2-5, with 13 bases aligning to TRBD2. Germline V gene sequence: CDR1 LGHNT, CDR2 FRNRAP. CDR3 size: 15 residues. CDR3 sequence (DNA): TGTGCCGCCGGGACTAGCGGGGCGACGGCAGAGACCCAGTACTTC. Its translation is CAAGTSGATAETQYF.

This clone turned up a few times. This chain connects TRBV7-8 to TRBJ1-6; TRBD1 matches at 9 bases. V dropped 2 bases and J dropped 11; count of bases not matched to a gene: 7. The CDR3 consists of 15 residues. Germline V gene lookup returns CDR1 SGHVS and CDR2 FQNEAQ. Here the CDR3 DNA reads TGTGCCAGCAGCTTACCAAACAGGGGGCAGGCACCCCTCCACTTT. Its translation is CASSLPNRGQAPLHF. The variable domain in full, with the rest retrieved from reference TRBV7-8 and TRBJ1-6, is GAGVSQSPRYKVAKRGQDVALRCDPISGHVSLFWYQQALGQGPEFLTYFQNEAQLDKSGLPSDRFFAERPEGSVSTLKIQRTQQEDSAVYLCASSLPNRGQAPLHFGNGTRLTVT.

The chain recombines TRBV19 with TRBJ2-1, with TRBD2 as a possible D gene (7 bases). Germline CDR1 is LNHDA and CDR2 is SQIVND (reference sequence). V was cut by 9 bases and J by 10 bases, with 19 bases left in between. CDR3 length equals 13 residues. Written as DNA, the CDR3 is TGTGCCAGCACTCTTAGGGGGGGGGAGGAGCAGTTCTTC. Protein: CASTLRGGEEQFF.

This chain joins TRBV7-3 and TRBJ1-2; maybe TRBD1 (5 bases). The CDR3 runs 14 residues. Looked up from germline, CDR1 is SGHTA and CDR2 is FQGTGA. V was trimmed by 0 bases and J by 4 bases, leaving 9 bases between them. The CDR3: CASSLTGGGYGYTF. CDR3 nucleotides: TGTGCCAGCAGCTTAACCGGGGGGGGCTATGGCTACACCTTC.

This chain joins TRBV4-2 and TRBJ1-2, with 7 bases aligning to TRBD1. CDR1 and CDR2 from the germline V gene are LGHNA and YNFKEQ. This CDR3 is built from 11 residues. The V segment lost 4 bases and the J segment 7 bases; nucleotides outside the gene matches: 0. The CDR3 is CASSRQGGYTF. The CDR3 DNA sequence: TGTGCCAGCAGCCGACAGGGTGGCTACACCTTC.

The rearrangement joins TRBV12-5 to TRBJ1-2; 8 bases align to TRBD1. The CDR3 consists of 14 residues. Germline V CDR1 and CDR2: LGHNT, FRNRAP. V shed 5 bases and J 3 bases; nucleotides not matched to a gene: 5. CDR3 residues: CASGTAGGHYGYTF. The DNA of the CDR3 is TGTGCTAGTGGTACAGCAGGGGGCCACTATGGCTACACCTTC.

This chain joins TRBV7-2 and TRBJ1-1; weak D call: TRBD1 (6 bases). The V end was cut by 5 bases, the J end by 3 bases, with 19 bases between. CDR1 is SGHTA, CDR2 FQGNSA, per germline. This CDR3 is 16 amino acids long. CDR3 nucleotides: TGTGCCAGCAGCCGCCCACGGGACACCCTAGACACTGAAGCTTTCTTT. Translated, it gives CASSRPRDTLDTEAFF.

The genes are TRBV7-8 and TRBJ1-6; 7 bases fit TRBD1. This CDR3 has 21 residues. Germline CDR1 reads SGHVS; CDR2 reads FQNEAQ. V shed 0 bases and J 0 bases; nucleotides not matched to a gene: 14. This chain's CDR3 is CASSLAGDSKRSSSYNSPLHF. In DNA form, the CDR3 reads TGTGCCAGCAGCTTAGCGGGGGACAGCAAGCGATCTTCCTCCTATAATTCACCCCTCCACTTT.

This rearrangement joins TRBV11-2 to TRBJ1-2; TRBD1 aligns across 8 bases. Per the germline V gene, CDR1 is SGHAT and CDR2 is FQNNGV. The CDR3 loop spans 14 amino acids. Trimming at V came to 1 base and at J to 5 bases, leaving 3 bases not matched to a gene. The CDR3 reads CASSLGQGWYGYTF. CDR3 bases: TGTGCCAGCAGCTTAGGACAGGGGTGGTATGGCTACACCTTC.

DNA of the CDR3: TGCGCCAGCAGCGAAACTCTAAACCGGGACAACCTGTTTTTT. It translates to CASSETLNRDNLFF. The chain combines TRBV4-3 with TRBJ1-4, with a weak D call TRBD1 (6 bases). This CDR3 spans 14 amino acids. V was cut by 5 bases and J by 14 bases, with 21 bases left in between. The germline V gene has CDR1 LGHNA and CDR2 YSLEER.

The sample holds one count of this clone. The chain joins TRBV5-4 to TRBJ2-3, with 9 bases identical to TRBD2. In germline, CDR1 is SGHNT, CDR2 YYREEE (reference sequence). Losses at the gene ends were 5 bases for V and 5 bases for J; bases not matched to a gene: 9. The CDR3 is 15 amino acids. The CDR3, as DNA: TGTGCCAGCAGACTTTGGGGACTAGCTAAAGATACGCAGTATTTT. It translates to CASRLWGLAKDTQYF.

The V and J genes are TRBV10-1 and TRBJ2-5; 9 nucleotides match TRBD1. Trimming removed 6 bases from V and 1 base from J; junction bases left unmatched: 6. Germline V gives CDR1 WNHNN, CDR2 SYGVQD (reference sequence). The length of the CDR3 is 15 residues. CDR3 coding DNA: TGCGCCAGCAGCACCGGGACAGGGTTCCAAGAGACCCAGTACTTC. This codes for CASSTGTGFQETQYF.

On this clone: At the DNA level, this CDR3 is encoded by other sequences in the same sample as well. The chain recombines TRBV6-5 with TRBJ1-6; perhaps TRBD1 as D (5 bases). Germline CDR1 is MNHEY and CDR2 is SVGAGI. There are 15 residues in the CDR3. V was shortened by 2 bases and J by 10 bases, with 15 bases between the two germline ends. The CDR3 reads CASSYGARVRSPLHF. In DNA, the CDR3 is TGTGCCAGCAGTTACGGGGCCAGGGTTAGGTCACCCCTCCACTTT.

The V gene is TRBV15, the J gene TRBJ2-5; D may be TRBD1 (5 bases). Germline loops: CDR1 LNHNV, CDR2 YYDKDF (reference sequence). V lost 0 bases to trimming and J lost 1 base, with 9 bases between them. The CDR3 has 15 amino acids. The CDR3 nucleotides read TGTGCCACCAGCAGAGATCCGACAGTCCAAGAGACCCAGTACTTC. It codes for CATSRDPTVQETQYF.

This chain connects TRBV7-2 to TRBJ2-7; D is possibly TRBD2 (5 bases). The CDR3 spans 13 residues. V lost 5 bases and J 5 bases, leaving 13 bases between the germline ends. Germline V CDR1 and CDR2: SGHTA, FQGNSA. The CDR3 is CASSRPSGDEQYF. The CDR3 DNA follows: TGTGCCAGCAGCCGGCCCTCCGGGGACGAGCAGTACTTC.

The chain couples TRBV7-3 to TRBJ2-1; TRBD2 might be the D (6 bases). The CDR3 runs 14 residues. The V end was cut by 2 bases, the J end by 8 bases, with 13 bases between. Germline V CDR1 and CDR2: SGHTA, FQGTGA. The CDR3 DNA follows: TGTGCCAGCAGCTTAGGGCCGGAGGGGCATGAGCAGTTCTTC. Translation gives CASSLGPEGHEQFF. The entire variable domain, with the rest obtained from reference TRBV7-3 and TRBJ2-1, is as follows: GAGVSQTPSNKVTEKGKYVELRCDPISGHTALYWYRQSLGQGPEFLIYFQGTGAADDSGLPNDRFFAVRPEGSVSTLKIQRTERGDSAVYLCASSLGPEGHEQFFGPGTRLTVL.

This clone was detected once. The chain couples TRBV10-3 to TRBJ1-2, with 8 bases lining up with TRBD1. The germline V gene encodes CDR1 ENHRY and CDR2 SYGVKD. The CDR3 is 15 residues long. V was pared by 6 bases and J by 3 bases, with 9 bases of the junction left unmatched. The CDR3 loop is CAISYDPTGDYGYTF. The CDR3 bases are TGTGCCATCAGCTACGACCCGACAGGGGACTATGGCTACACCTTC.

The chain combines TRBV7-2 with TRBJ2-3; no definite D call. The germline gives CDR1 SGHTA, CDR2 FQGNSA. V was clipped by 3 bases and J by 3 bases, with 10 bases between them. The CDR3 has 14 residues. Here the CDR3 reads CASSFRPATDTQYF. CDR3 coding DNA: TGTGCCAGCAGCTTCAGGCCAGCTACAGATACGCAGTATTTT.

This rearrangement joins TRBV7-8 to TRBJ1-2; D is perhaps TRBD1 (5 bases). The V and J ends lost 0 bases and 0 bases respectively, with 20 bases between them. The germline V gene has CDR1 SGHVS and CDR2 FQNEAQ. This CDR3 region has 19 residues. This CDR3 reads CASSLASPPGLQANYGYTF. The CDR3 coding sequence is TGTGCCAGCAGCTTAGCGAGCCCCCCGGGACTTCAAGCTAACTATGGCTACACCTTC.

CDR3 sequence: CASSDPAGGRDEQFF. CDR3 DNA: TGCGCCAGCAGTGATCCAGCGGGGGGGCGGGATGAGCAGTTCTTC. The gene calls are TRBV10-1 and TRBJ2-1; 10 positions agree with TRBD2. CDR1 and CDR2 (germline): WNHNN, SYGVQD (reference sequence). Unmatched junction bases numbered 7, after V lost 3 bases and J lost 8 bases. This CDR3 has 15 amino acids.

The DNA of the CDR3 is TGTGCCAGCAGCTTAGGTGAGGGTGGGCACAATGAGCAGTTCTTC. Its translation: CASSLGEGGHNEQFF. J is TRBJ2-1 and V is TRBV7-9; maybe TRBD2 (5 bases). The germline V gene encodes CDR1 SEHNR and CDR2 FQNEAQ (reference sequence). V shed 1 base and J shed 5 bases, with 12 bases lying between them. CDR3 length: 15 amino acids.